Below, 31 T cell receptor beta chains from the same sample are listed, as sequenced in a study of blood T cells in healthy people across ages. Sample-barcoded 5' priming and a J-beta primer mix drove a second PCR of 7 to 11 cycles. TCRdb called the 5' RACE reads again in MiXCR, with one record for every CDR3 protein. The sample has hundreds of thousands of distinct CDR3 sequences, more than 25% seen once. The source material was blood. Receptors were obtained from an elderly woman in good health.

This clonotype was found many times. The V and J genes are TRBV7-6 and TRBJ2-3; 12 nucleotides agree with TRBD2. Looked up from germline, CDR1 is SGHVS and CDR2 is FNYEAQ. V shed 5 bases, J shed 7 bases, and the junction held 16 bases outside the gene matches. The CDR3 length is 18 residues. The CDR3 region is CASSPTSGGPIGVNTQYF. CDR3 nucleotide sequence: TGTGCCAGCAGCCCTACTAGCGGGGGGCCCATAGGTGTAAATACGCAGTATTTT.

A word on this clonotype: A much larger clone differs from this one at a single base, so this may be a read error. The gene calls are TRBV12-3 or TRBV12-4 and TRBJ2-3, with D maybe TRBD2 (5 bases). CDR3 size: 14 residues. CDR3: CASSLSEGTDAQYF. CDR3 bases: TGTGCCAGCAGTTTAAGTGAGGGAACAGATGCGCAGTATTTT.

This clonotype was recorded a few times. The CDR3 DNA sequence: TGCAGTGCTACCACATCAGTCACCTCTGGGGCCAACGTCCTGACTTTC. Its protein product is CSATTSVTSGANVLTF. The rearrangement links TRBV20-1 to TRBJ2-6, with D hard to call. CDR3 length: 16 amino acids. V was trimmed by 4 bases and J by 0 bases, leaving 13 bases between them. The V gene's germline CDR1 is DFQATT and CDR2 SNEGSKA (reference sequence).

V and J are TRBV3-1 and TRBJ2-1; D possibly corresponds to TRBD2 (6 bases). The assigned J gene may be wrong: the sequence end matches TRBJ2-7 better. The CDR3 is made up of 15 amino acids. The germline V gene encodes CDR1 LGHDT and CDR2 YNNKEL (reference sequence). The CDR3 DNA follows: TGTGCCAGCAGCTCCCGGGGGAGCTCCTACAATGAGCAGTACTTC. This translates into CASSSRGSSYNEQYF.

DNA for the CDR3: TGTGCCAGCAGCCTCTCGACGGGGGACAGCAATCAGCCCCAGCATTTT. Translation gives CASSLSTGDSNQPQHF. The chain recombines TRBV6-2 or TRBV6-3 with TRBJ1-5, with D perhaps matching TRBD1 (5 bases). Germline V lookup: CDR1 MNHEY, CDR2 SVGEGT. The CDR3 has 16 amino acids. Trimming shortened V by 6 bases and J by 1 base, and 16 bases separated the two germline ends.

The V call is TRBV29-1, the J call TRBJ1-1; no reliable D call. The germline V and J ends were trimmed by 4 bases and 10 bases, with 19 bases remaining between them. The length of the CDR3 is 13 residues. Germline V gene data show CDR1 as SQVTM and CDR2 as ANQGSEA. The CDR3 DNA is TGCAGCGTTGTGGTTCCTCCGCGGCCTGGAGCTTTCTTT. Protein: CSVVVPPRPGAFF.

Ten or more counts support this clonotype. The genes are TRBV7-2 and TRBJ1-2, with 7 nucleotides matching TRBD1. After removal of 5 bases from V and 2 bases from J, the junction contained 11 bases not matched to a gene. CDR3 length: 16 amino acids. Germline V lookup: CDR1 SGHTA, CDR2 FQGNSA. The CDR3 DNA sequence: TGTGCCAGCAGCATAATGACCGGGACAGCCAACTATGGCTACACCTTC. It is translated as CASSIMTGTANYGYTF.

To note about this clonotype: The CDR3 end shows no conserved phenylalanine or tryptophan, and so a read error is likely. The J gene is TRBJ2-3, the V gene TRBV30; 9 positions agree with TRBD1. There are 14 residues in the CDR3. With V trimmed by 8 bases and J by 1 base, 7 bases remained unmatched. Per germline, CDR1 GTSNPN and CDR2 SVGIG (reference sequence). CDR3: CARRTGDGTDTQYL. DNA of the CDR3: TGTGCCCGAAGGACAGGGGATGGCACAGATACGCAGTATCTT.

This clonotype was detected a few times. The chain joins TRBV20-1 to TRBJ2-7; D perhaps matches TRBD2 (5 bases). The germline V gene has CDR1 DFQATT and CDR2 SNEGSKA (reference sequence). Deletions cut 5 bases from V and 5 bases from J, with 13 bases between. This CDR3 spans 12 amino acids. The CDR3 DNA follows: TGCAGTGCTCCAAGGGCCGGGGACGAGCAGTACTTC. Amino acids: CSAPRAGDEQYF.

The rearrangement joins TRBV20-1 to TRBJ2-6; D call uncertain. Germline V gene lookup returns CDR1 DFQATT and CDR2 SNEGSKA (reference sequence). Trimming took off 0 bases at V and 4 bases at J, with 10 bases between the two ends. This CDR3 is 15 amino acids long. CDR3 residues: CSARDFAVGANVLTF. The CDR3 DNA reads TGCAGTGCTAGAGATTTTGCAGTCGGGGCCAACGTCCTGACTTTC.

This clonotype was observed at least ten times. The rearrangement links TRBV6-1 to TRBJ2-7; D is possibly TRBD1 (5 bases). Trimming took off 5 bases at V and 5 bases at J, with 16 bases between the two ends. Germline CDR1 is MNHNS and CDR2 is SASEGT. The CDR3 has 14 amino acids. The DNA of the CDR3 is TGTGCCAGCAGTCCTCAAGCAGGGAAACACGAGCAGTACTTC. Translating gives CASSPQAGKHEQYF.

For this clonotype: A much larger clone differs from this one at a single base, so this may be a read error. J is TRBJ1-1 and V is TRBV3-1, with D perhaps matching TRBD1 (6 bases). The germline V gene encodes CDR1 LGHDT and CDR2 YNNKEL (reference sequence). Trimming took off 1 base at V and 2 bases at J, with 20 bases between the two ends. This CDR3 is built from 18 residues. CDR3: CASSQVIAWNRDNTEAFF. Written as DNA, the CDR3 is TGTGCCAGCAGCCAAGTCATAGCTTGGAACAGGGATAACACTGAAGCTTTCTTT.

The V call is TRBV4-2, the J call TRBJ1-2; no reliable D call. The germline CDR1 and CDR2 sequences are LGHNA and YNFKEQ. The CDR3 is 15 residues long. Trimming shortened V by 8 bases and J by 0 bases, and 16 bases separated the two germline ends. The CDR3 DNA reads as TGTGCCAGCTCGCCGGCCAGGAGTGCTAACTATGGCTACACCTTC. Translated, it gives CASSPARSANYGYTF.

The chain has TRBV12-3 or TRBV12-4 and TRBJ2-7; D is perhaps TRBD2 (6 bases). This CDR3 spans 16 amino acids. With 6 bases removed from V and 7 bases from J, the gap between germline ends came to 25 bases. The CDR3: CASSPRQGGNYNEQYF. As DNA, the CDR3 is TGTGCCAGCAGCCCTCGGCAGGGCGGGAACTACAATGAGCAGTACTTC.

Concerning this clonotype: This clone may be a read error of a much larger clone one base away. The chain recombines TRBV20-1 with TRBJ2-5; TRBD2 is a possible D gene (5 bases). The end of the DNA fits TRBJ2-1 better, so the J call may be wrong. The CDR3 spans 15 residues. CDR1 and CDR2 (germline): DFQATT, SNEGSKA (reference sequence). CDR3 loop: CSGARTSGGEETQFF. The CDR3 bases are TGCAGTGGGGCGCGGACTTCAGGAGGAGAAGAGACCCAGTTCTTC.

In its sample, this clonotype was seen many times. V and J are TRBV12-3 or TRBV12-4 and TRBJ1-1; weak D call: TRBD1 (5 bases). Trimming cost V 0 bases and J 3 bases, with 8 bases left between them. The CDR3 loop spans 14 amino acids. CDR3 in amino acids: CASSLAGVDTEAFF. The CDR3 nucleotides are TGTGCCAGCAGTTTAGCAGGGGTGGACACTGAAGCTTTCTTT.

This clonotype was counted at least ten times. CDR3 nucleotides: TGTGCCATCAGTGAGGGAGGCTACTTAACCCGTGGCTACACCTTC. Translated, it gives CAISEGGYLTRGYTF. The chain uses TRBV10-3 and TRBJ1-2; D call uncertain. Germline lookup yields CDR1 ENHRY and CDR2 SYGVKD. The CDR3 runs 15 residues. V was cut by 2 bases and J by 7 bases, with 17 bases left in between.

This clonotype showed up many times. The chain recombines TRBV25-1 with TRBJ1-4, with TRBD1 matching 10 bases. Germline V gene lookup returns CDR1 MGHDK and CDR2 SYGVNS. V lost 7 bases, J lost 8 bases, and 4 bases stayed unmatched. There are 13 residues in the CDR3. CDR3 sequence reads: CASMGTGEEKLFF. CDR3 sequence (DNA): TGTGCCAGCATGGGGACAGGGGAGGAAAAACTGTTTTTT.

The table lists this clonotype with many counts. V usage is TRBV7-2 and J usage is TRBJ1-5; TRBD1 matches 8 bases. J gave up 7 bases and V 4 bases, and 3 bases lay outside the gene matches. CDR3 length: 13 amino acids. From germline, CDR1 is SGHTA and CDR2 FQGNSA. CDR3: CASSSTGAQPQHF. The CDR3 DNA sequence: TGTGCCAGCAGCTCGACAGGGGCCCAGCCCCAGCATTTT.

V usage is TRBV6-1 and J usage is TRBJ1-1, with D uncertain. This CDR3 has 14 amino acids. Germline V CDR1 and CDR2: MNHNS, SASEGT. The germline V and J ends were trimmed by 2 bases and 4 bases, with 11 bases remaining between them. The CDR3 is CASSEQASLTEAFF. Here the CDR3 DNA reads TGTGCCAGCAGTGAACAGGCCTCCCTCACTGAAGCTTTCTTT.

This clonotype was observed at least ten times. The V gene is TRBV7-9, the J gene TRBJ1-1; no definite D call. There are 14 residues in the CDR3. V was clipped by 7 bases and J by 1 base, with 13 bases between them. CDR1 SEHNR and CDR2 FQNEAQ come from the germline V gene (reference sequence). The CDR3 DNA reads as TGTGCCAGCACCCTCGTTGCTGGGAACACTGAAGCTTTCTTT. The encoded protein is CASTLVAGNTEAFF.

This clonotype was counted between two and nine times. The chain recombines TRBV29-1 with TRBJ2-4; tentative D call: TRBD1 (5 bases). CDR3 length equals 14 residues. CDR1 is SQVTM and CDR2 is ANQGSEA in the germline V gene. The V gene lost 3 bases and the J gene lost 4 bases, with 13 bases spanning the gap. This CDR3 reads CSVETPGAKNIQYF. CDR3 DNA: TGCAGCGTTGAGACGCCTGGGGCAAAAAACATTCAGTACTTC.

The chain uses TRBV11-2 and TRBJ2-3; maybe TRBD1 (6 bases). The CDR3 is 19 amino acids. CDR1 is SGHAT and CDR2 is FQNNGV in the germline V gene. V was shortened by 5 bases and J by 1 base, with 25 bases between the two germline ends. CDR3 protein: CASSTLGGAALGRTDTQYF. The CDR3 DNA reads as TGTGCCAGCAGCACCCTAGGGGGAGCGGCCCTGGGGCGCACAGATACGCAGTATTTT.

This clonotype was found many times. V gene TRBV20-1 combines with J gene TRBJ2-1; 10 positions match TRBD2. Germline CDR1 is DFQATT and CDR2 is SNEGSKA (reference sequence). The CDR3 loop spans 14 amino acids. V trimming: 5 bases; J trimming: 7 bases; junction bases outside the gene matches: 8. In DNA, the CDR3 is TGCAGTGCTCCGCCAGCGGGGGGGCGAAATGAGCAGTTCTTC. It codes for CSAPPAGGRNEQFF.

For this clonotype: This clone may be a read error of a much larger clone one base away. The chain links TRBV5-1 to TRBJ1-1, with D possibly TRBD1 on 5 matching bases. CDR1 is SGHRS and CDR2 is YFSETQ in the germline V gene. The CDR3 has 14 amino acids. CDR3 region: CVSSLARVNTEAFF. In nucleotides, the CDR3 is TGCGTCAGCAGCTTGGCCAGGGTGAACACTGAAGCTTTCTTT.

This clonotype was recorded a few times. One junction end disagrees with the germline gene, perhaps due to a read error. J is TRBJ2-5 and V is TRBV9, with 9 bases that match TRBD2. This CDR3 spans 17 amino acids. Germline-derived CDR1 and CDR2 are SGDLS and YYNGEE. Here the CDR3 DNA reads TGTGCCTGCAGCGTAGGTTCGAGCGGGGGGTTCCAAGAGACCCAGTACTTC. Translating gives CACSVGSSGGFQETQYF.

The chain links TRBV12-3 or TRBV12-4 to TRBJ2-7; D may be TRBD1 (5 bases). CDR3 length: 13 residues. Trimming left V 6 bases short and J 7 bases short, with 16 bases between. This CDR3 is CASRPNRFNEQYF. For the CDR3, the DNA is TGTGCCAGCAGGCCCAACAGGTTCAATGAGCAGTACTTC.

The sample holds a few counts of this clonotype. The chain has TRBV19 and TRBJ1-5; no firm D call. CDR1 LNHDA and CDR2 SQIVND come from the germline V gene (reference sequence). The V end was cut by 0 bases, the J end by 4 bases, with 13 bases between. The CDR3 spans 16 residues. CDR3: CASSIDRGESNQPQHF. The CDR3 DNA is TGTGCCAGTAGTATAGATCGGGGAGAATCGAATCAGCCCCAGCATTTT.

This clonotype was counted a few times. For the CDR3, the DNA is TGTGCCAGCACAAGACAGGGGGCGATTGGGCGCACTGAAGCTTTCTTT. Its protein product is CASTRQGAIGRTEAFF. The chain couples TRBV6-5 to TRBJ1-1; TRBD1 matches 10 bases. The ends lost 7 bases at V and 4 bases at J; junction bases unmatched: 12. CDR1 is MNHEY and CDR2 is SVGAGI in the germline V gene. The CDR3 has 16 residues.

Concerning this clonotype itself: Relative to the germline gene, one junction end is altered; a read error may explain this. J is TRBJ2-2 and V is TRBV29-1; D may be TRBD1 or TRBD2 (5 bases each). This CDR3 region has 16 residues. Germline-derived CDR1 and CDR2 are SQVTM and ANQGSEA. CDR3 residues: CSVQNRDPRNTGERFF. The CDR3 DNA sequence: TGCAGCGTACAAAACCGGGACCCACGGAACACCGGGGAGCGGTTTTTT.

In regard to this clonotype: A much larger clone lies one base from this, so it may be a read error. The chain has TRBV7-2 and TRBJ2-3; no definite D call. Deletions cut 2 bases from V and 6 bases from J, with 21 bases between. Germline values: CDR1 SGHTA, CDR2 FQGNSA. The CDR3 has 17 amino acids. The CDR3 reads CASSLSFGVYEEDTQYF. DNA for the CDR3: TGTGCCAGCAGCTTAAGCTTCGGCGTGTATGAAGAGGATACGCAGTATTTT.